Here is one T cell receptor (beta chain) with its context. This sample is drawn from a study of blood T cell repertoires in COVID-19. In the original processing: Using reference gene primer amplification, nucleated cell counts were estimated. Measured with immunoSEQ multiplex PCR; TCRdb has only the in-frame clones, and not every one. The V and J calls and clone size are taken from that table; D and trimming were inferred from the DNA. The top ten hold over 7.5% of the sample, which has around 100,000 clones, roughly 82% seen once. The CDR3 length is 14 residues. Germline CDR1 MGHRA, CDR2 YSYEKL. V was trimmed by 2 bases and J by 4 bases, leaving 11 bases between them.

The origin of this receptor is a woman in her thirties or forties with acute or convalescent COVID-19. The sample was peripheral blood. The chain recombines TRBV4-1 with TRBJ1-1; a possible D gene is TRBD1 (6 bases). CDR3 loop: CASSQQGQGTEAFF. CDR3 bases: TGCGCCAGCAGCCAACAGGGGCAGGGCACTGAAGCTTTCTTT.